The 27 T cell receptor beta chains below all came from one sample that was sequenced in a study of cytomegalovirus exposure and HLA in healthy donors. The PCR used 60 Vbeta and 13 Jbeta primers. Sequencing used immunoSEQ multiplex PCR; TCRdb keeps in-frame clones, though not all of them. The sample table includes 130,000 or so clones. The source material was PBMCs. The receptors shown here come from a man between 18 and 29 years old in good health and CMV-seronegative.

This chain uses TRBV10-3 with TRBJ1-2, with TRBD1 matching 9 bases. CDR3 length: 20 residues. Looked up from germline, CDR1 is ENHRY and CDR2 is SYGVKD. V dropped 0 bases and J dropped 10; count of bases not matched to a gene: 24. This chain's CDR3 is CAISESTKFDLVNRGHAYTF. CDR3 DNA sequence: TGTGCCATCAGTGAGTCTACCAAATTCGACCTGGTGAACAGGGGGCACGCCTACACCTTC.

The DNA for the CDR3 is TGTGCCAGCAGCACATTGGTCCCGGGTGAGCAGTTCTTC. This sequence encodes CASSTLVPGEQFF. This chain links TRBV21-1 with TRBJ2-1; no DNA check was done on the table's D call, TRBD2. TRBV21-1 is designated a pseudogene. CDR3 length: 13 amino acids.

The chain is built from TRBV28 and TRBJ1-5, with TRBD1 as a possible D gene (5 bases). This CDR3 spans 13 amino acids. V dropped 2 bases and J dropped 5 bases, with 7 bases sitting between them. Germline CDR1 and CDR2: MDHEN and SYDVKM. CDR3 nucleotides: TGTGCCAGCAGTTTACAGGGCTATCAGCCCCAGCATTTT. It specifies CASSLQGYQPQHF.

The gene calls are TRBV5-4 and TRBJ2-4, with TRBD2 identical over 11 bases. Trimming removed 2 bases from V and 2 bases from J; junction bases left unmatched: 6. Germline CDR1 is SGHNT and CDR2 is YYREEE (reference sequence). This CDR3 has 17 residues. CDR3 in amino acids: CASSLTSGGSTKNIQYF. The CDR3 DNA reads TGTGCCAGCAGCTTAACTAGCGGGGGCTCAACCAAAAACATTCAGTACTTC.

This chain connects TRBV9 to TRBJ2-7; 7 bases fit TRBD2. Germline V lookup: CDR1 SGDLS, CDR2 YYNGEE. This CDR3 is 13 amino acids long. Trimming removed 2 bases from V and 6 bases from J; junction bases left unmatched: 5. The CDR3 nucleotides are TGTGCCAGCAGCGTCGGGACGGGGGGCGAGCAGTACTTC. Translated: CASSVGTGGEQYF. Full variable domain (remainder filled in from reference TRBV9 and TRBJ2-7): DSGVTQTPKHLITATGQRVTLRCSPRSGDLSVYWYQQSLDQGLQFLIQYYNGEERAKGNILERFSAQQFPDLHSELNLSSLELGDSALYFCASSVGTGGEQYFGPGTRLTVT.

Comments on this clone: Because the CDR3 is missing its conserved closing phenylalanine or tryptophan, this is likely a read error. The DNA is left out, because the CDR3 cannot be placed on it with certainty; the CDR3 is given as TCRdb lists it. The chain recombines TRBV28 with TRBJ2-7; no check of the table's D call, TRBD2, against the DNA was made. Germline lookup yields CDR1 MDHEN and CDR2 SYDVKM. The CDR3 is 10 amino acids in total, end residues counted. CDR3 in amino acids: CASSFSPTSL.

The chain combines TRBV30 with TRBJ1-1, with D possibly matching TRBD1 (5 bases). V was pared by 1 base and J by 0 bases, with 9 bases between. This CDR3 comprises 14 residues. Germline CDR1 is GTSNPN and CDR2 is SVGIG (reference sequence). CDR3 region: CAWSAKTVNTEAFF. The DNA for the CDR3 is TGTGCCTGGAGTGCCAAGACAGTGAACACTGAAGCTTTCTTT.

This chain links TRBV28 with TRBJ2-3, with D uncertain. This CDR3 comprises 15 residues. Germline CDR1 is MDHEN and CDR2 is SYDVKM. Trimming left V 2 bases short and J 0 bases short, with 9 bases between. CDR3 nucleotide sequence: TGTGCCAGCAGTTTAATACTTTATAGCACAGATACGCAGTATTTT. Its translation is CASSLILYSTDTQYF.

CDR3 region: CASSKGLATIHAGSAGEQFF. In DNA form, the CDR3 reads TGTGCCAGCAGCAAGGGACTAGCGACCATCCACGCGGGGTCAGCAGGTGAGCAGTTCTTC. The chain links TRBV9 to TRBJ2-1, with 10 bases fitting TRBD2. Germline CDR1 and CDR2: SGDLS and YYNGEE. The junction had 25 bases not matched to a gene; V was cut back by 4 bases and J by 9 bases. The CDR3 runs to 20 residues.

The rearrangement uses TRBV19 and TRBJ1-1; the match to TRBD1 covers 7 bases. The length of the CDR3 is 17 residues. Germline CDR1 is LNHDA and CDR2 is SQIVND (reference sequence). V was pared by 9 bases and J by 1 base, with 17 bases of the junction left unmatched. This CDR3 reads CARPGQVKRPSNTEAFF. For the CDR3, the DNA is TGTGCCAGACCTGGACAGGTCAAACGCCCGTCGAACACTGAAGCTTTCTTT. Combining the CDR3 with reference TRBV19 and TRBJ1-1 gives the whole variable domain DGGITQSPKYLFRKEGQNVTLSCEQNLNHDAMYWYRQDPGQGLRLIYYSQIVNDFQKGDIAEGYSVSREKKESFPLTVTSAQKNPTAFYLCARPGQVKRPSNTEAFFGQGTRLTVV.

The chain uses TRBV9 and TRBJ2-5; 7 bases align to TRBD1. The junction had 4 bases not matched to a gene; V was cut back by 2 bases and J by 0 bases. Germline CDR1 is SGDLS and CDR2 is YYNGEE. The CDR3 extends over 15 amino acids. The chain's CDR3 is CASSVGGQYQETQYF. DNA of the CDR3: TGTGCCAGCAGCGTTGGGGGACAGTACCAAGAGACCCAGTACTTC. Drawing the rest from reference TRBV9 and TRBJ2-5, the complete variable domain is DSGVTQTPKHLITATGQRVTLRCSPRSGDLSVYWYQQSLDQGLQFLIQYYNGEERAKGNILERFSAQQFPDLHSELNLSSLELGDSALYFCASSVGGQYQETQYFGPGTRLLVL.

The chain carries TRBV7-9 and TRBJ1-1; TRBD1 aligns across 7 bases. From germline, CDR1 is SEHNR and CDR2 FQNEAQ (reference sequence). This CDR3 comprises 14 residues. The J segment lost 4 bases and the V segment lost 6 bases, leaving 8 bases of the junction unmatched. CDR3 bases: TGTGCCAGCAGTTCTAGACAGGGAGGCACTGAAGCTTTCTTT. Translation: CASSSRQGGTEAFF. The full variable domain, rest sourced from reference TRBV7-9 and TRBJ1-1, is DTGVSQNPRHKITKRGQNVTFRCDPISEHNRLYWYRQTLGQGPEFLTYFQNEAQLEKSRLLSDRFSAERPKGSFSTLEIQRTEQGDSAMYLCASSSRQGGTEAFFGQGTRLTVV.

The V and J genes are TRBV28 and TRBJ1-6, with 8 positions matching TRBD1. Germline V gives CDR1 MDHEN, CDR2 SYDVKM. The CDR3 spans 15 residues. With 6 bases clipped from V and 10 bases from J, the junction kept 11 bases outside the gene matches. Here the CDR3 reads CASRAQGARKSPLHF. The DNA for the CDR3 is TGTGCCAGCAGAGCCCAGGGGGCGCGAAAATCACCCCTCCACTTT.

J is TRBJ2-5 and V is TRBV9, with TRBD2 matching 12 bases. Germline loops: CDR1 SGDLS, CDR2 YYNGEE. This CDR3 is 15 amino acids long. V lost 4 bases to trimming and J lost 4 bases; unmatched junction nucleotides: 5. The CDR3 nucleotides are TGTGCCAGCAGCCAAGGACTAGCGGGACCAGAGACCCAGTACTTC. Amino acid sequence: CASSQGLAGPETQYF.

The CDR3 DNA reads as TGTGCCACCAGCAGAGATCTCGGGGGGGAGACCCAGTACTTC. It codes for CATSRDLGGETQYF. V gene TRBV15 combines with J gene TRBJ2-5; TRBD2 matches 7 bases. Germline V gives CDR1 LNHNV, CDR2 YYDKDF (reference sequence). The CDR3 length is 14 residues. The trim removed 0 bases at V and 5 bases at J, leaving 3 bases unmatched.

V gene TRBV10-3 combines with J gene TRBJ2-3, with D hard to call. V was clipped by 4 bases and J by 6 bases, with 5 bases between them. The CDR3 runs 11 residues. Per germline, CDR1 ENHRY and CDR2 SYGVKD. The CDR3 coding sequence is TGTGCCATCAGTGTTATCGATACGCAGTATTTT. Its protein is CAISVIDTQYF.

Judged by frequency, this clone is medium-sized (0.01 to 0.1%). The CDR3 region is CASSQGDSSGNTIYF. Here the CDR3 DNA reads TGTGCCAGCAGCCAAGGGGACAGCTCTGGAAACACCATATATTTT. The chain employs TRBV14 and TRBJ1-3, with 7 nucleotides matching TRBD1. The CDR3 has 15 residues. With V trimmed by 1 base and J by 0 bases, 0 bases remained unmatched. The germline gives CDR1 SGHDN, CDR2 FVKESK.

The chain links TRBV7-2 to TRBJ2-2, with TRBD1 matching 9 bases. CDR1 SGHTA and CDR2 FQGNSA come from the germline V gene. Losses at the gene ends were 5 bases for V and 4 bases for J; bases not matched to a gene: 8. The CDR3 covers 16 residues. The DNA for the CDR3 is TGTGCCAGCAGCCCGGCGACAGGGGGGTTCACCGGGGAGCTGTTTTTT. This gives the protein CASSPATGGFTGELFF.

The chain is built from TRBV7-6 and TRBJ1-5; possible D gene TRBD1, 5 bases. Trimming stripped 2 bases from V and 6 bases from J, with 14 bases between. The CDR3 runs 15 residues. Germline values: CDR1 SGHVS, CDR2 FNYEAQ. This CDR3 is CASSLYLGRAQPQHF. In nucleotides, the CDR3 is TGTGCCAGCAGCTTATATCTAGGCAGGGCTCAGCCCCAGCATTTT.

The chain combines TRBV6-6 with TRBJ1-5; possibly TRBD1 for D (6 bases). In germline, CDR1 is MNHNY, CDR2 SVGAGI (reference sequence). V lost 6 bases to trimming and J lost 5 bases, with 11 bases between them. CDR3 length: 13 residues. The CDR3 sequence: CASSPRTDQPQHF. CDR3 in DNA: TGTGCCAGCAGCCCTCGGACAGATCAGCCCCAGCATTTT.

The rearrangement joins TRBV9 to TRBJ2-7, with D unresolved. Germline V gives CDR1 SGDLS, CDR2 YYNGEE. V was shortened by 0 bases and J by 0 bases, with 10 bases between the two germline ends. The CDR3 runs to 15 residues. The CDR3 nucleotides are TGTGCCAGCAGCGTAGTTGAACTTCCCTCCTACGAGCAGTACTTC. Its protein is CASSVVELPSYEQYF.

This chain uses TRBV5-5 with TRBJ1-6, with 7 bases that match TRBD1. CDR1 is SGHKS and CDR2 is YYEKEE in the germline V gene (reference sequence). The V segment lost 1 base and the J segment 3 bases; nucleotides outside the gene matches: 1. This CDR3 comprises 15 residues. The CDR3 sequence is CASSLRDSYNSPLHF. The CDR3 bases are TGTGCCAGCAGCTTGCGGGACAGCTATAATTCACCCCTCCACTTT.

The chain employs TRBV4-3 and TRBJ1-4, with a tentative D call TRBD1 (5 bases). CDR1 is LGHNA, CDR2 YSLEER, per germline. Trimming took off 4 bases at V and 7 bases at J, with 19 bases between the two ends. The CDR3 extends over 16 amino acids. The CDR3 region has the DNA TGCGCCAGCAGCCCTCGAACCACGGGCGGGGGTGAAAAACTGTTTTTT. This gives the protein CASSPRTTGGGEKLFF.

The chain carries TRBV5-1 and TRBJ2-5, with a tentative D call TRBD2 (5 bases). The DNA end is more similar to TRBJ2-7, so the J call may be wrong. The CDR3 runs to 14 residues. Germline V gives CDR1 SGHRS, CDR2 YFSETQ. The chain's CDR3 is CASSYSGFSYEQYF. The CDR3 DNA reads as TGCGCCAGCAGCTACTCGGGGTTCTCCTACGAGCAGTACTTC.

This sequence joins TRBV7-2 and TRBJ1-4, with TRBD1 matching over 10 bases. The CDR3 sequence is 14 residues long. Trimming at V came to 5 bases and at J to 10 bases, leaving 7 bases not matched to a gene. Germline values: CDR1 SGHTA, CDR2 FQGNSA. The chain's CDR3 is CASSLRDRGGKLFF. The CDR3 nucleotides read TGTGCCAGCAGCCTGCGGGACAGGGGCGGAAAACTGTTTTTT.

The V and J genes are TRBV5-6 and TRBJ2-7; no clear D gene. V dropped 6 bases and J dropped 4 bases, with 11 bases sitting between them. The CDR3 extends over 12 amino acids. The V gene's germline CDR1 is SGHDT and CDR2 YYEEEE. CDR3 DNA: TGTGCCAGCACCCGAACGGAGTACGAGCAGTACTTC. Its protein is CASTRTEYEQYF.

The chain couples TRBV4-1 to TRBJ1-6; D unclear. Trimming left V 1 base short and J 13 bases short, with 14 bases between. Germline V CDR1 and CDR2: MGHRA, YSYEKL. The length of the CDR3 is 14 residues. CDR3 loop: CASSQVAKSEPLHF. The DNA of the CDR3 is TGCGCCAGCAGCCAAGTCGCTAAAAGTGAGCCCCTCCACTTT.